The clone carrying this TCR beta chain was detected ten times or more. This record comes from a study of blood T cells in healthy people across ages. The CDR3 totals 15 residues. The V and J ends lost 6 bases and 3 bases, in that order; junction bases with no gene match: 8. Germline V lookup: CDR1 MNHEY, CDR2 SVGEGT. Every participating donor contributed about 10 milliliters of peripheral blood through a draw. A sample-barcoded 5' primer and a J-beta primer mix were used in a second PCR of about 7 to 12 cycles. TCRdb called the 5' RACE reads again in MiXCR, with one record for every CDR3 protein. The data hold about 800,000 distinct CDR3 sequences, with around a quarter observed a single time. The same data also went into a second study, on T cells of mothers and their children.

Sequenced sample: blood. This clonotype originated in a boy aged 5 to 17 in good health. The chain recombines TRBV6-2 or TRBV6-3 with TRBJ2-1; TRBD1 agrees at 7 bases. Here the CDR3 DNA reads TGTGCCAGCAGCCACAGGGGACGGGTCTACAATGAGCAGTTCTTC. This codes for CASSHRGRVYNEQFF.